This TCR beta chain was recovered during a study of blood T cell repertoires in COVID-19. The wider study: The cDNA or gDNA used as material had been derived from T cells, B-cell-depleted T cells, or PBMCs.

Germline assignment: CDR1 MDHEN and CDR2 SYDVKM. Trimming took 5 bases from V and 5 from J; bases not matched to a gene: 8. This CDR3 has 15 amino acids. Repertoires were generated with immunoSEQ multiplex PCR, while TCRdb's copy carries only in-frame clones and drops some. The table shows about 180,000 clones, with about 89% occurring only once. The sequence derives from a man between 35 and 55 years old with active or convalescent COVID-19. The V gene is TRBV28, the J gene TRBJ1-1, with 10 bases aligning to TRBD1. The sequenced sample consisted of peripheral blood. The CDR3, as DNA: TGTGCCAGCAGTGCCCGACAGGGGGCCGCGACTGAAGCTTTCTTT. Translation: CASSARQGAATEAFF.